The source of this T cell receptor (beta chain) is a study of cytomegalovirus exposure and HLA in healthy donors. This clone was detected only once. CDR1 and CDR2 from the germline V gene are LGHNA and YSLEER. Trimming pared 0 bases from V and 2 bases from J, leaving 7 bases between. This CDR3 contains 14 residues. Method: immunoSEQ multiplex PCR; TCRdb's copy keeps in-frame clones and lacks some. The table includes 170,000 or so clones, roughly four fifths detected once. This clonotype originated in a young woman in good health and CMV-seropositive. The sample taken for sequencing was PBMCs. The chain combines TRBV4-3 with TRBJ1-2; D ambiguous. This CDR3 is CASSQDRGNYGYTF. CDR3 coding DNA: TGCGCCAGCAGCCAAGACCGGGGAAACTATGGCTACACCTTC.